The 2 T cell receptor beta chains listed next were all sequenced from one sample in a study of chemoradiotherapy in HPV16-positive cancers. Libraries were prepared by immunoSEQ multiplex PCR; TCRdb keeps only in-frame clonotypes and omits some of them. The sample has 14,000 or so clones, about two thirds seen once. The sample was taken from a patient who underwent chemoradiotherapy. These TCRs come from a human donor with HPV-associated anogenital cancer.

V usage is TRBV28 and J usage is TRBJ1-1; TRBD1 agrees at 8 bases. Germline CDR1 and CDR2: MDHEN and SYDVKM. V was pared by 5 bases and J by 10 bases, with 6 bases of the junction left unmatched. This CDR3 spans 12 amino acids. In DNA, the CDR3 is TGTGCCAGCAGTAGGACAGGGTTTGGAGCTTTCTTT. Its translation is CASSRTGFGAFF.

V usage is TRBV7-2 and J usage is TRBJ1-2; D is ambiguous. The CDR3 totals 15 residues. Trimming pared 1 base from V and 1 base from J, leaving 10 bases between. The germline CDR1 and CDR2 sequences are SGHTA and FQGNSA. CDR3 loop: CASSLDFGSNYGYTF. DNA for the CDR3: TGTGCCAGCAGCTTAGATTTCGGCAGTAACTATGGCTACACCTTC. Supplemented by reference TRBV7-2 and TRBJ1-2, the full variable domain reads GAGVSQSPSNKVTEKGKDVELRCDPISGHTALYWYRQSLGQGLEFLIYFQGNSAPDKSGLPSDRFSAERTGGSVSTLTIQRTQQEDSAVYLCASSLDFGSNYGYTFGSGTRLTVV.